The 10 T cell receptor beta chains below all came from one sample that was sequenced in a study of identical twins. TCRdb passed the 5' RACE reads through MiXCR, listing each CDR3 protein once. The table shows 200,000 to 300,000 distinct CDR3 sequences, with about 11% occurring only once. Material: memory T cells sorted from blood. The source is a man aged 45-65 years in good health.

This sequence joins TRBV19 and TRBJ2-7; D gene unclear. Germline lookup yields CDR1 LNHDA and CDR2 SQIVND (reference sequence). Trimming removed 2 bases at V and 2 bases at J, with 7 bases between. The CDR3 covers 13 residues. CDR3 amino acids: CASSIRDTYEQYF. In DNA form, the CDR3 reads TGTGCCAGTAGTATAAGGGATACCTACGAGCAGTACTTC.

J is TRBJ2-7 and V is TRBV7-9, with D unclear. V gave up 5 bases and J gave up 6 bases, with 17 bases separating them. The CDR3 extends over 14 amino acids. The germline CDR1 and CDR2 sequences are SEHNR and FQNEAQ (reference sequence). DNA for the CDR3: TGTGCCAGCAGCCCCGAAAATAGTGGCGTCGAGCAGTACTTC. Translation gives CASSPENSGVEQYF.

This clonotype was recorded a few times. V is TRBV6-2 or TRBV6-3 and J is TRBJ1-5; weak D call: TRBD1 (6 bases). The CDR3 loop spans 16 amino acids. Trimming took 3 bases from V and 4 from J, leaving 16 bases between them. CDR1 and CDR2 (germline): MNHEY, SVGEGT. CDR3 sequence reads: CASSYDDRRPNQPQHF. For the CDR3, the DNA is TGTGCCAGCAGTTATGACGACAGGCGTCCGAATCAGCCCCAGCATTTT.

CDR3 loop: CASSQGGGSPGEQFF. Written as DNA, the CDR3 is TGCGCCAGCAGCCAAGGAGGGGGCTCCCCGGGTGAGCAGTTCTTC. The rearrangement joins TRBV4-3 to TRBJ2-1, with TRBD1 matching over 7 bases. The CDR3 loop spans 15 amino acids. Trimming at V came to 1 base and at J to 9 bases, leaving 9 bases not matched to a gene. CDR1 is LGHNA, CDR2 YSLEER, per germline.

This clonotype has at least ten counts. V usage is TRBV5-1 and J usage is TRBJ2-3; D not certain. CDR1 is SGHRS, CDR2 YFSETQ, per germline. This CDR3 is built from 13 residues. V was clipped by 0 bases and J by 4 bases, with 6 bases between them. The CDR3 protein is CASSLARADTQYF. The CDR3 DNA is TGCGCCAGCAGCTTGGCACGAGCAGATACGCAGTATTTT.

This clonotype turned up a few times. This chain links TRBV27 with TRBJ1-2, with D uncertain. CDR3 length: 13 amino acids. V shed 3 bases and J shed 8 bases, with 13 bases lying between them. Germline lookup yields CDR1 MNHEY and CDR2 SMNVEV (reference sequence). The CDR3, as DNA: TGTGCCAGCAGTTTGTTTGGCCTTACGGGCTACACCTTC. This gives the protein CASSLFGLTGYTF.

The chain links TRBV20-1 to TRBJ2-5; D perhaps matches TRBD2 (6 bases). Trimming removed 0 bases at V and 0 bases at J, with 11 bases between. This CDR3 comprises 15 residues. Germline CDR1 and CDR2: DFQATT and SNEGSKA (reference sequence). The CDR3 DNA reads TGCAGTGCTAGAGATTTCCTAGCGAACCAAGAGACCCAGTACTTC. It encodes CSARDFLANQETQYF.

This sequence joins TRBV7-9 and TRBJ1-2, with D perhaps matching TRBD1 (5 bases). V lost 3 bases and J 4 bases, leaving 15 bases between the germline ends. In germline, CDR1 is SEHNR, CDR2 FQNEAQ (reference sequence). The CDR3 is 15 amino acids. The DNA of the CDR3 is TGTGCCAGCAGCTTTGGCCAGGGAAGGGCCTATGGCTACACCTTC. Residues: CASSFGQGRAYGYTF.

Ten or more counts support this clonotype. The V call is TRBV6-2 or TRBV6-3, the J call TRBJ1-5; D might be TRBD1 (5 bases). Germline CDR1 and CDR2: MNHEY and SVGEGT. The CDR3 sequence is 13 residues long. The V and J ends lost 8 bases and 0 bases respectively, with 8 bases between them. The DNA of the CDR3 is TGTGCCAGCCAGACAGATAGCAATCAGCCCCAGCATTTT. As protein: CASQTDSNQPQHF.

This clonotype was seen repeatedly, ten times or more. The gene calls are TRBV29-1 and TRBJ1-5; D is unclear. Germline-derived CDR1 and CDR2 are SQVTM and ANQGSEA. The CDR3 is 12 residues long. Trimming took off 4 bases at V and 3 bases at J, with 7 bases between the two ends. The CDR3 sequence: CSVGQSNQPQHF. The CDR3 bases are TGCAGCGTTGGCCAGTCCAATCAGCCCCAGCATTTT.